One sample yielded the 20 T cell receptor beta chains listed below, sequenced in a study of blood T cell repertoires in COVID-19 (dated by TCRdb to about 2020). The method behind the library was the immunoSEQ multiplex PCR assay. The table comes from immuneACCESS by way of TCRdb, which keeps in-frame sequences with V and J called. Part of the clones is missing from these tables; in studies checked, under half for an unresolved V gene and the rest for unknown reasons. The sample table records roughly 13,000 clones; roughly nine tenths of these occur just once. Of the sample, roughly 2.9% is held by the ten largest clones. The sample taken for sequencing was peripheral blood. Receptors were obtained from a human donor in a cohort sampled during active COVID-19.

The chain combines TRBV5-1 with TRBJ1-1, with 8 bases that match TRBD1. This CDR3 spans 14 amino acids. V lost 4 bases and J lost 2; bases outside the gene matches: 4. Germline CDR1 and CDR2: SGHRS and YFSETQ. The CDR3 DNA reads TGCGCCAGCAGCCGTGGACAGGGTAACACTGAAGCTTTCTTT. Encoded protein: CASSRGQGNTEAFF.

The chain links TRBV5-1 to TRBJ2-7; TRBD2 matches at 10 bases. Germline V lookup: CDR1 SGHRS, CDR2 YFSETQ. J gave up 6 bases and V 5 bases, and 8 bases lay outside the gene matches. This CDR3 has 14 amino acids. The CDR3 region is CASSTSGTLLEQYF. CDR3 coding DNA: TGCGCCAGCAGTACTAGCGGGACCCTCCTCGAGCAGTACTTC. The full variable domain, with the rest looked up from reference TRBV5-1 and TRBJ2-7, is KAGVTQTPRYLIKTRGQQVTLSCSPISGHRSVSWYQQTPGQGLQFLFEYFSETQRNKGNFPGRFSGRQFSNSRSEMNVSTLELGDSALYLCASSTSGTLLEQYFGPGTRLTVT.

The chain combines TRBV5-5 with TRBJ1-5, with a possible D match to TRBD1 (6 bases). The CDR3 covers 16 residues. V lost 2 bases and J lost 4, with 16 bases in between. The germline CDR1 and CDR2 sequences are SGHKS and YYEKEE (reference sequence). CDR3 protein: CASSFITGPSNQPQHF. The CDR3 DNA follows: TGTGCCAGCAGCTTCATCACAGGGCCATCGAATCAGCCCCAGCATTTT. Drawing the rest from reference TRBV5-5 and TRBJ1-5, the complete variable domain is DAGVTQSPTHLIKTRGQQVTLRCSPISGHKSVSWYQQVLGQGPQFIFQYYEKEERGRGNFPDRFSARQFPNYSSELNVNALLLGDSALYLCASSFITGPSNQPQHFGDGTRLSIL.

V and J are TRBV12-3 or TRBV12-4 and TRBJ1-2, with a tentative D call TRBD1 (5 bases). This CDR3 is 13 amino acids long. V was clipped by 6 bases and J by 2 bases, with 10 bases between them. CDR3 protein: CASSPGHNYGYTF. The DNA of the CDR3 is TGTGCCAGCAGCCCCGGACACAACTATGGCTACACCTTC.

The chain joins TRBV3-1 (or the pseudogene TRBV3-2) to TRBJ2-7; weak D call: TRBD1 (6 bases). Trimming shortened V by 2 bases and J by 6 bases, and 14 bases separated the two germline ends. Looked up from germline, CDR1 is LGHDT and CDR2 is YNNKEL (reference sequence). The CDR3 spans 14 residues. The CDR3 region has the DNA TGTGCCAGCAGCCAAAGACAGGCACAGGGCGAGCAGTACTTC. Encoded protein: CASSQRQAQGEQYF.

The genes are TRBV5-4 and TRBJ2-1; D might be TRBD1 (5 bases). V lost 4 bases, J lost 3 bases, and 11 bases lay in between. In germline, CDR1 is SGHNT, CDR2 YYREEE (reference sequence). The CDR3 extends over 14 amino acids. The CDR3 region is CASSRGHDYNEQFF. As DNA, the CDR3 is TGTGCCAGCAGCAGAGGACATGACTACAATGAGCAGTTCTTC.

The chain carries TRBV10-3 and TRBJ1-4, with TRBD1 identical over 7 bases. Germline V lookup: CDR1 ENHRY, CDR2 SYGVKD. V lost 6 bases to trimming and J lost 5 bases; unmatched junction nucleotides: 9. This CDR3 region has 15 residues. CDR3 sequence reads: CAISQGTERNEKLFF. CDR3 coding DNA: TGTGCCATCAGCCAGGGGACAGAGAGGAATGAAAAACTGTTTTTT.

With respect to this clone: One junction end disagrees with the germline gene, perhaps due to a read error. The CDR3 here is CASRYSGLYNEQFF. In DNA, the CDR3 is TGTGCCAGCCGTTACAGCGGCCTCTACAATGAGCAGTTCTTC. The V call is TRBV6-6, the J call TRBJ2-1, with D possibly being TRBD2 (5 bases). The CDR3 runs to 14 residues. The germline gives CDR1 MNHNY, CDR2 SVGAGI (reference sequence).

The chain recombines TRBV12-3 or TRBV12-4 with TRBJ2-7; weak D call: TRBD2 (5 bases). V shed 7 bases and J shed 4 bases, with 11 bases lying between them. The CDR3 is made up of 12 amino acids. CDR3 DNA sequence: TGTGCCAGCACAACCACGGGATACGAGCAGTACTTC. Its protein is CASTTTGYEQYF.

The chain uses TRBV12-3 or TRBV12-4 and TRBJ1-2; 9 nucleotides align to TRBD1. The CDR3 sequence is 13 residues long. The J segment lost 8 bases and the V segment lost 6 bases, leaving 7 bases of the junction unmatched. The CDR3 DNA reads as TGTGCCAGCAGCGGGGGACAGGGCGGCGGCTACACCTTC. Protein: CASSGGQGGGYTF.

The chain joins TRBV20-1 to TRBJ1-1, with D unclear. The CDR3 runs to 14 residues. Trimming took off 3 bases at V and 2 bases at J, with 13 bases between the two ends. Germline loops: CDR1 DFQATT, CDR2 SNEGSKA (reference sequence). The CDR3 here is CSASLSTANTEAFF. The DNA of the CDR3 is TGCAGTGCTAGTCTGAGCACAGCCAACACTGAAGCTTTCTTT.

V and J are TRBV4-3 and TRBJ2-5; 10 nucleotides match TRBD2. The CDR3 has 16 amino acids. The germline CDR1 and CDR2 sequences are LGHNA and YSLEER. The junction had 2 bases not matched to a gene; V was cut back by 0 bases and J by 1 base. This chain's CDR3 is CASSQDLAGGQETQYF. The CDR3 nucleotides are TGCGCCAGCAGCCAAGATTTAGCGGGAGGCCAAGAGACCCAGTACTTC.

The chain joins TRBV30 to TRBJ1-1; the match to TRBD1 covers 10 bases. The germline V gene encodes CDR1 GTSNPN and CDR2 SVGIG (reference sequence). V was pared by 8 bases and J by 4 bases, with 10 bases of the junction left unmatched. This CDR3 has 14 residues. The CDR3 reads CATNDRTGGTEAFF. The DNA of the CDR3 is TGTGCCACCAATGACCGGACAGGGGGCACTGAAGCTTTCTTT.

This clone was detected once. This chain joins TRBV5-1 and TRBJ2-1, with D perhaps matching TRBD1 (6 bases). The CDR3 loop spans 14 amino acids. The germline V gene encodes CDR1 SGHRS and CDR2 YFSETQ. The germline V and J ends were trimmed by 4 bases and 4 bases, with 12 bases remaining between them. CDR3 sequence reads: CASSGTGMYNEQFF. CDR3 DNA sequence: TGCGCCAGCAGCGGAACAGGGATGTACAATGAGCAGTTCTTC.

This chain links TRBV5-5 with TRBJ2-7, with 8 bases fitting TRBD2. In germline, CDR1 is SGHKS, CDR2 YYEKEE (reference sequence). The CDR3 covers 14 residues. With 4 bases clipped from V and 5 bases from J, the junction kept 8 bases outside the gene matches. The CDR3 DNA is TGTGCCAGCAGCCGCGAGATTAGCGGGGACGAGCAGTACTTC. It is translated as CASSREISGDEQYF.

V and J are TRBV13 and TRBJ2-2; tentative D call: TRBD1 (5 bases). CDR1 is PRHDT, CDR2 FYEKMQ, per germline (reference sequence). CDR3 size: 18 residues. The V end lost 6 bases, the J end lost 4 bases, and 24 bases lay between the germline ends. CDR3 region: CASRSGPRQKSLTGELFF. In nucleotides, the CDR3 is TGTGCCAGCAGATCAGGGCCGCGACAGAAGTCTCTCACCGGGGAGCTGTTTTTT.

A single count supports this clone. V usage is TRBV5-1 and J usage is TRBJ2-5; TRBD1 might be the D (7 bases). V lost 0 bases to trimming and J lost 4 bases, with 10 bases between them. Germline CDR1 reads SGHRS; CDR2 reads YFSETQ. The CDR3 extends over 14 amino acids. Here the CDR3 DNA reads TGCGCCAGCAGCTTGGTGGAGGGGGCAGAGACCCAGTACTTC. Translated, it gives CASSLVEGAETQYF.

V usage is TRBV27 and J usage is TRBJ1-2, with TRBD1 as a possible D gene (5 bases). This CDR3 is built from 15 residues. With 2 bases removed from V and 4 bases from J, the gap between germline ends came to 14 bases. CDR1 and CDR2 (germline): MNHEY, SMNVEV (reference sequence). Here the CDR3 reads CASSLAGISSYGYTF. CDR3 coding DNA: TGTGCCAGCAGTTTAGCAGGGATTTCTTCCTATGGCTACACCTTC.

The gene calls are TRBV2 and TRBJ1-5; 7 positions agree with TRBD1. Unmatched junction bases numbered 14, after V lost 6 bases and J lost 3 bases. The CDR3 has 17 amino acids. Germline V gives CDR1 SNHLY, CDR2 FYNNEI. The CDR3 reads CASRWGRGQINNQPQHF. The CDR3 coding sequence is TGTGCCAGCAGGTGGGGCAGGGGACAGATAAACAATCAGCCCCAGCATTTT.

The rearrangement links TRBV25-1 to TRBJ1-4; no clear D gene. The germline V and J ends were trimmed by 3 bases and 8 bases, with 13 bases remaining between them. This CDR3 has 14 residues. CDR1 MGHDK and CDR2 SYGVNS come from the germline V gene. The DNA for the CDR3 is TGTGCCAGCAGTGAGGGCAGCTTTCACGAAAAACTGTTTTTT. Its protein is CASSEGSFHEKLFF. Together with reference TRBV25-1 and TRBJ1-4, the CDR3 gives the full variable domain: EADIYQTPRYLVIGTGKKITLECSQTMGHDKMYWYQQDPGMELHLIHYSYGVNSTEKGDLSSESTVSRIRTEHFPLTLESARPSHTSQYLCASSEGSFHEKLFFGSGTQLSVL.